This TCR beta chain is from a study of human T cells and chemical hapten exposure. Study in general: Cases of alopecia areata, totalis or universalis occurred in a predominantly female patient group.

The time point: pre-sensitization, week 0. Treatment meaning: therapeutic diphenylcyclopropenone sensitization with weekly scalp DPC. Unfractionated whole blood served as the source for total RNA extraction. This clonotype was seen ten or more times. TCRdb independently ran MiXCR on the RACE reads; one entry per CDR3 protein. This sample has about 350,000 distinct CDR3 sequences, with 5.5% found just once. V was shortened by 6 bases and J by 0 bases, with 14 bases between the two germline ends. The germline V gene encodes CDR1 LGHDT and CDR2 YNNKEL (reference sequence). This CDR3 comprises 16 residues.

This receptor was obtained from a woman in her late teens or twenties with alopecia areata. Some clones in this sample may be carry-over from other donors' samples. This chain links TRBV3-1 with TRBJ2-2, with a possible D match to TRBD2 (6 bases). The specimen comprised whole blood, sampled in connection with sensitization to the hapten diphenylcyclopropenone (DPC). CDR3 sequence: CASSWGSGANTGELFF. DNA of the CDR3: TGTGCCAGCAGTTGGGGGTCGGGGGCGAACACCGGGGAGCTGTTTTTT.